This T cell receptor beta chain was captured by sequencing in a study of blood T cells in healthy people across ages. Together with a sample-barcoded 5' primer, a J-beta primer mix was included in a second PCR lasting roughly 6 to 12 cycles. TCRdb used MiXCR to reprocess the 5' RACE reads, holding one entry per CDR3 protein. Here the sample spans roughly 2 million distinct CDR3 sequences, around 48% being singletons. A word on this clonotype: Its antigen is as yet unknown.

General observations from the study: Researchers deemed the diversity estimates from one million T cells underestimates.

The source of this sequence is a woman between 35 and 50 years old in good health. Sequenced: blood.

This chain's CDR3 is CASSQGFGPTYNEQFF. CDR3 DNA sequence: TGCGCCAGCAGCCAAGGATTCGGTCCAACATACAATGAGCAGTTCTTC. The chain uses TRBV4-3 and TRBJ2-1; D unresolved. Germline loops: CDR1 LGHNA, CDR2 YSLEER. The CDR3 has 16 amino acids. Trimming shortened V by 1 base and J by 4 bases, and 14 bases separated the two germline ends.